This entry lists 30 T cell receptor beta chains sequenced from one sample in a study of HIV-infected children after antiretroviral therapy interruption. Unique molecular identifiers were included in an RNA-based 3' RACE TCR library. One entry per CDR3 protein results from TCRdb running MiXCR on the 3' RACE reads. The sample contains 90,000 or so distinct CDR3 sequences, about 7% of which appear only once. This sample's treatment: PENTA 11 planned treatment interruption arm or continuous ART arm. The sequencing used CD45RA+ CD4+ T cells from PBMCs, pooled from several time points, collected from a donor given antiretroviral therapy, either interrupted or continuous. Subset: naive CD4+ CD45RA+ CD45RO- T cells. The receptors derive from a pool of human donors with HIV.

The genes are TRBV3-1 and TRBJ2-1, with 9 bases matching TRBD2. The V and J ends lost 4 bases and 7 bases, in that order; junction bases with no gene match: 8. CDR1 and CDR2 from the germline V gene are LGHDT and YNNKEL (reference sequence). This CDR3 is 15 amino acids long. CDR3 sequence reads: CASSPLAGSRNEQFF. As DNA, the CDR3 is TGTGCCAGCAGCCCCCTAGCGGGGTCTCGGAATGAGCAGTTCTTC.

In this sample, this clonotype turned up many times. The CDR3 sequence: CASSLVQGVHEQYF. CDR3 sequence (DNA): TGCGCCAGCAGCTTGGTACAGGGTGTCCACGAGCAGTACTTC. V gene TRBV5-1 combines with J gene TRBJ2-7; D perhaps matches TRBD1 (6 bases). In germline, CDR1 is SGHRS, CDR2 YFSETQ. V shed 0 bases and J shed 5 bases, with 12 bases lying between them. There are 14 residues in the CDR3.

The table lists this clonotype with many counts. This chain joins TRBV5-1 and TRBJ2-1, with 12 bases identical to TRBD2. Trimming at V came to 4 bases and at J to 4 bases, leaving 3 bases not matched to a gene. CDR3 size: 15 residues. The germline gives CDR1 SGHRS, CDR2 YFSETQ. CDR3 in DNA: TGCGCCAGCAGCGGAACTAGCGGGAGGTACAATGAGCAGTTCTTC. This translates into CASSGTSGRYNEQFF.

This clonotype was recorded many times. The rearrangement uses TRBV12-3 or TRBV12-4 and TRBJ2-5; TRBD1 agrees at 8 bases. Trimming took 4 bases from V and 1 from J; bases not matched to a gene: 2. The CDR3 sequence is 14 residues long. CDR3 sequence reads: CASSWGQVQETQYF. The CDR3 region has the DNA TGTGCCAGCAGTTGGGGACAGGTCCAAGAGACCCAGTACTTC.

This clonotype occurred many times. The CDR3 is CASSDSSRPLYGYTF. The CDR3 DNA is TGTGCCAGCAGTGACTCGAGTCGCCCTCTCTATGGCTACACCTTC. V is TRBV6-4 and J is TRBJ1-2; no definite D call. The germline CDR1 and CDR2 sequences are MRHNA and SNTAGT. V was trimmed by 0 bases and J by 4 bases, leaving 12 bases between them. The CDR3 has 15 amino acids.

This clonotype was counted ten times or more. This chain links TRBV4-1 with TRBJ2-3; D possibly corresponds to TRBD2 (6 bases). The CDR3 loop spans 14 amino acids. The V end lost 3 bases, the J end lost 4 bases, and 11 bases lay between the germline ends. Looked up from germline, CDR1 is MGHRA and CDR2 is YSYEKL. The CDR3 sequence: CASSQEGPPDTQYF. CDR3 sequence (DNA): TGCGCCAGCAGCCAGGAGGGGCCCCCAGATACGCAGTATTTT.

The chain carries TRBV12-3 or TRBV12-4 and TRBJ2-1; D is possibly TRBD2 (6 bases). CDR3 length: 17 residues. The V gene lost 0 bases and the J gene lost 7 bases, with 19 bases spanning the gap. The CDR3 DNA reads as TGTGCCAGCAGTTTAGCGGGGCCCGGGAGTCCTTTAAATGAGCAGTTCTTC. It translates to CASSLAGPGSPLNEQFF.

This clonotype was seen at least ten times. The gene calls are TRBV23-1 and TRBJ2-5; weak D call: TRBD1 (7 bases). TRBV23-1 counts as an open reading frame of uncertain function. Trimming took 0 bases from V and 5 from J, leaving 16 bases between them. The CDR3 extends over 16 amino acids. CDR3 amino acids: CASSQSRKTGRETQYF. DNA for the CDR3: TGCGCCAGCAGTCAATCCCGTAAGACAGGGAGGGAGACCCAGTACTTC.

Remarks on this clonotype: This could be a read error, since a much larger clone is one nucleotide away. The chain employs TRBV6-6 and TRBJ1-1; no clear D. Germline CDR1 reads MNHNY; CDR2 reads SVGAGI (reference sequence). This CDR3 has 13 residues. In DNA, the CDR3 is TGTGCCGGGCGCCTGGGCATGAACACTGAAGCTCTCTTT. Protein: CAGRLGMNTEALF.

This clonotype was counted many times. As DNA, the CDR3 is TGTGCTAGTGGTTGGGGATCTAGTTATGAGCAGTTCTTC. Its translation is CASGWGSSYEQFF. The chain couples TRBV12-5 to TRBJ2-1; D unclear. This CDR3 comprises 13 residues. Germline V CDR1 and CDR2: LGHNT, FRNRAP. Deletions cut 4 bases from V and 8 bases from J, with 12 bases between.

This clonotype was counted at least ten times. The chain employs TRBV9 and TRBJ2-2; D is undetermined. Germline V gives CDR1 SGDLS, CDR2 YYNGEE. This CDR3 comprises 13 residues. The V gene lost 0 bases and the J gene lost 7 bases, with 7 bases spanning the gap. The chain's CDR3 is CASSVVESGELFF. The CDR3 DNA reads as TGTGCCAGCAGCGTAGTGGAGAGCGGGGAGCTGTTTTTT.

This clonotype was detected a few times. The chain carries TRBV19 and TRBJ1-4; 7 bases fit TRBD1. Germline values: CDR1 LNHDA, CDR2 SQIVND (reference sequence). The CDR3 spans 16 residues. V shed 5 bases, J shed 0 bases, and the junction held 6 bases outside the gene matches. The CDR3 loop is CASSATGVTTNEKLFF. In DNA, the CDR3 is TGTGCCAGTAGTGCTACAGGGGTTACAACTAATGAAAAACTGTTTTTT. Based on the CDR3 plus reference TRBV19 and TRBJ1-4, the full variable domain is DGGITQSPKYLFRKEGQNVTLSCEQNLNHDAMYWYRQDPGQGLRLIYYSQIVNDFQKGDIAEGYSVSREKKESFPLTVTSAQKNPTAFYLCASSATGVTTNEKLFFGSGTQLSVL.

The chain employs TRBV7-2 and TRBJ2-7; D might be TRBD2 (5 bases). Trimming shortened V by 2 bases and J by 2 bases, and 10 bases separated the two germline ends. The germline V gene encodes CDR1 SGHTA and CDR2 FQGNSA. There are 14 residues in the CDR3. In DNA, the CDR3 is TGTGCCAGCAGCTTATCGAGGGTCCCCTACGAGCAGTACTTC. Translation: CASSLSRVPYEQYF.

In this sample, this clonotype turned up once. This sequence joins TRBV12-1 and TRBJ2-1; TRBD2, the table's D call, was not compared with the DNA. TRBV12-1 is classified as a pseudogene. This CDR3 is built from 15 residues. In nucleotides, the CDR3 is TGTGCCAGCAGCTCGCGACTAGCAGGCGGCAATGAGCAGTTCTTC. Translation gives CASSSRLAGGNEQFF.

This clonotype has at least ten counts. The V call is TRBV6-5, the J call TRBJ1-2; D is ambiguous. V was pared by 2 bases and J by 4 bases, with 14 bases between. Germline-derived CDR1 and CDR2 are MNHEY and SVGAGI. The CDR3 is 15 residues long. The CDR3 reads CASSYLSTDPYGYTF. The DNA for the CDR3 is TGTGCCAGCAGTTACCTCTCGACGGATCCCTATGGCTACACCTTC.

This clonotype was counted ten times or more. The chain has TRBV7-2 and TRBJ2-4; no reliable D call. This CDR3 is built from 16 residues. CDR1 and CDR2 from the germline V gene are SGHTA and FQGNSA. V was pared by 6 bases and J by 0 bases, with 15 bases between. The CDR3 region has the DNA TGTGCCAGCAGGGCAATCCCCTATTTAGCCAAAAACATTCAGTACTTC. It encodes CASRAIPYLAKNIQYF.

The chain links TRBV10-3 to TRBJ1-2; TRBD1 aligns across 10 bases. This CDR3 has 15 amino acids. J was trimmed by 1 base and V by 10 bases; bases with no gene match: 9. Looked up from germline, CDR1 is ENHRY and CDR2 is SYGVKD. In nucleotides, the CDR3 is TGTGCCACCATGGGACAGGGGACCCTTAACTATGGCTACACCTTC. Protein: CATMGQGTLNYGYTF.

This clonotype has a count of ten or more. The chain couples TRBV24-1 to TRBJ2-7; D is perhaps TRBD1 or TRBD2 (6 bases each). This CDR3 contains 13 residues. The germline CDR1 and CDR2 sequences are KGHDR and SFDVKD. V gave up 9 bases and J gave up 7 bases, with 18 bases separating them. The CDR3 protein is CATGGQDLREQYF. CDR3 DNA sequence: TGTGCCACCGGGGGGCAGGACCTGAGGGAGCAGTACTTC.

This clonotype was observed many times. The gene calls are TRBV5-1 and TRBJ2-7; 8 bases line up with TRBD1. The CDR3 sequence is 15 residues long. From germline, CDR1 is SGHRS and CDR2 YFSETQ. Trimming cost V 1 base and J 1 base; bases outside gene matches: 4. The CDR3 reads CASSLKGQASYEQYF. The DNA of the CDR3 is TGCGCCAGCAGCTTGAAGGGACAGGCGTCCTACGAGCAGTACTTC. The whole variable domain, remainder taken from reference TRBV5-1 and TRBJ2-7, is KAGVTQTPRYLIKTRGQQVTLSCSPISGHRSVSWYQQTPGQGLQFLFEYFSETQRNKGNFPGRFSGRQFSNSRSEMNVSTLELGDSALYLCASSLKGQASYEQYFGPGTRLTVT.

This clonotype was recorded many times. This chain connects TRBV2 to TRBJ2-1; 11 nucleotides agree with TRBD2. The germline gives CDR1 SNHLY, CDR2 FYNNEI. V shed 8 bases, J shed 8 bases, and the junction held 8 bases outside the gene matches. This CDR3 comprises 14 residues. CDR3 nucleotide sequence: TGTGCCAGCTTGTTAGCGGGGGGGCCGCATGAGCAGTTCTTC. Its translation: CASLLAGGPHEQFF.

Ten or more counts support this clonotype. This chain joins TRBV12-3 or TRBV12-4 and TRBJ2-3; possibly TRBD2 for D (6 bases). CDR3 length equals 15 residues. Trimming shortened V by 3 bases and J by 2 bases, and 12 bases separated the two germline ends. The CDR3 region has the DNA TGTGCCAGCAGTTTCGGGAGTCTCCTCACAGATACGCAGTATTTT. This encodes CASSFGSLLTDTQYF.

This clonotype was observed many times. This chain connects TRBV27 to TRBJ2-3; TRBD2 agrees at 12 bases. In germline, CDR1 is MNHEY, CDR2 SMNVEV (reference sequence). The V gene end was trimmed by 5 bases and the J gene end by 0 bases; junction bases not matched to a gene: 3. This CDR3 region has 16 residues. The CDR3 spells CASSLGTSGSTDTQYF. CDR3 bases: TGTGCCAGCAGTCTGGGGACTAGCGGGAGCACAGATACGCAGTATTTT.

This clonotype was picked up many times. The CDR3 loop reads CASSLAWGRGEQFF. The CDR3 region has the DNA TGTGCCAGCAGCTTAGCTTGGGGTCGGGGTGAGCAGTTCTTC. The V call is TRBV7-2, the J call TRBJ2-1; TRBD2 is a possible D gene (5 bases). With 0 bases removed from V and 9 bases from J, the gap between germline ends came to 12 bases. Germline CDR1 is SGHTA and CDR2 is FQGNSA. The CDR3 runs 14 residues.

This clonotype was observed many times. This chain connects TRBV4-1 to TRBJ1-1, with D unclear. CDR1 and CDR2 from the germline V gene are MGHRA and YSYEKL. Trimming pared 5 bases from V and 3 bases from J, leaving 28 bases between. The length of the CDR3 is 19 residues. The CDR3 sequence is CASSFSATGAGKKDTEAFF. CDR3 coding DNA: TGCGCCAGCAGCTTTTCGGCGACCGGAGCGGGTAAAAAGGACACTGAAGCTTTCTTT.

The chain uses TRBV7-4 and TRBJ2-7, with D tentatively TRBD1 or TRBD2 (5 bases each). The germline V and J ends were trimmed by 1 base and 6 bases, with 10 bases remaining between them. The CDR3 has 13 amino acids. Germline lookup yields CDR1 SGHVT and CDR2 SQSDAQ. The CDR3: CASSLVPGTEQYF. CDR3 coding DNA: TGTGCCAGCAGCTTAGTTCCGGGGACCGAGCAGTACTTC.

At least ten counts were recorded for this clonotype. This chain joins TRBV19 and TRBJ2-5; perhaps D is TRBD1 or TRBD2 (5 bases each). Germline CDR1 reads LNHDA; CDR2 reads SQIVND (reference sequence). The V end lost 3 bases, the J end lost 1 base, and 12 bases lay between the germline ends. CDR3 size: 15 residues. The CDR3 region is CASSIEGSVQETQYF. As DNA, the CDR3 is TGTGCCAGTAGTATTGAGGGGTCGGTCCAAGAGACCCAGTACTTC.

The CDR3 DNA sequence: TGCAGCGTCCGGACTTCCTCCTACGAGCAGTACTTC. Residues: CSVRTSSYEQYF. The chain is built from TRBV29-1 and TRBJ2-7, with a possible D match to TRBD2 (5 bases). The CDR3 length is 12 residues. CDR1 SQVTM and CDR2 ANQGSEA come from the germline V gene. The ends were cut back, 6 bases at V and 0 bases at J, with 9 bases in the middle.

Ten or more counts support this clonotype. This sequence joins TRBV20-1 and TRBJ2-7; TRBD1 matches 8 bases. Germline values: CDR1 DFQATT, CDR2 SNEGSKA (reference sequence). Trimming took 6 bases from V and 1 from J; bases not matched to a gene: 11. This CDR3 is 15 amino acids long. The CDR3 DNA reads TGCAGTGCCACCTCCAGGGGGCTGCAGTCCTACGAGCAGTACTTC. Its protein product is CSATSRGLQSYEQYF.

This clonotype appeared many times. J is TRBJ1-5 and V is TRBV7-2; the D gene is possibly TRBD1 (5 bases). The CDR3 covers 14 residues. The germline CDR1 and CDR2 sequences are SGHTA and FQGNSA. Trimming left V 5 bases short and J 6 bases short, with 14 bases between. The CDR3 spells CASSRSQGGQPQHF. DNA for the CDR3: TGTGCCAGCAGCCGATCCCAGGGCGGTCAGCCCCAGCATTTT.

This clonotype was seen a few times. The chain uses TRBV6-6 and TRBJ2-1, with 11 bases that match TRBD2. The CDR3 length is 16 residues. With V trimmed by 6 bases and J by 6 bases, 10 bases remained unmatched. CDR1 is MNHNY, CDR2 SVGAGI, per germline (reference sequence). The chain's CDR3 is CASSRPHSGGANEQFF. The CDR3 DNA reads as TGTGCCAGCAGCCGCCCCCATAGCGGGGGGGCCAATGAGCAGTTCTTC.